This T cell receptor (beta chain) was obtained from a study of cytomegalovirus exposure and HLA in healthy donors. About the research overall: As an earlier analysis found, 150 million to 200 million T cells yielded 90 million to 140 million unique TCR beta sequences.

Study results and limitations: An assumption of roughly uniform sequencing depth across donors underlay the presence/absence analyses. Common viral pathogens were later found to be apparently linked to several of the most significant clusters. TRBV6-2, TRBV6-3 and other indistinguishable V segments were excluded.

On this clone: The target antigen is unknown.

This PCR relied on a set of 60 Vbeta primers and 13 Jbeta primers. Repertoires were generated with immunoSEQ multiplex PCR, while TCRdb's copy carries only in-frame clones and drops some. This table holds 210,000 or so clones, around 80% found once. The germline gives CDR1 MNHNY, CDR2 SVGAGI (reference sequence). The CDR3 loop spans 14 amino acids. V shed 6 bases and J shed 7 bases, with 18 bases lying between them. The sequence came from a boy younger than 18 in good health and CMV-seronegative. Sequenced sample: PBMCs. The chain has TRBV6-6 and TRBJ2-5, with D tentatively TRBD2 (6 bases). Written as DNA, the CDR3 is TGTGCCAGCAGCCGATCTCTCCTCGGGGGGACCCAGTACTTC. This encodes CASSRSLLGGTQYF.